This TCR beta chain was observed in a study of T cell changes during pregnancy in multiple sclerosis. Here immunoSEQ multiplex PCR was the method, and the copy in TCRdb shows in-frame clones only, minus some. In the table there are approximately 40,000 clones, approximately 92% of which are singletons. Germline lookup yields CDR1 ENHRY and CDR2 SYGVKD. The CDR3 sequence is 15 residues long. Trimming at V came to 2 bases and at J to 0 bases, leaving 3 bases not matched to a gene. The chain uses TRBV10-3 and TRBJ2-7; 8 nucleotides line up with TRBD2. This specimen consisted of CD8+ T cells from peripheral blood mononuclear cells, obtained after pregnancy. The receptor comes from a female donor with multiple sclerosis, enrolled in a pregnancy study. The CDR3 sequence is CAISEPLADSYEQYF. CDR3 in DNA: TGTGCCATCAGTGAGCCACTAGCGGACTCCTACGAGCAGTACTTC.